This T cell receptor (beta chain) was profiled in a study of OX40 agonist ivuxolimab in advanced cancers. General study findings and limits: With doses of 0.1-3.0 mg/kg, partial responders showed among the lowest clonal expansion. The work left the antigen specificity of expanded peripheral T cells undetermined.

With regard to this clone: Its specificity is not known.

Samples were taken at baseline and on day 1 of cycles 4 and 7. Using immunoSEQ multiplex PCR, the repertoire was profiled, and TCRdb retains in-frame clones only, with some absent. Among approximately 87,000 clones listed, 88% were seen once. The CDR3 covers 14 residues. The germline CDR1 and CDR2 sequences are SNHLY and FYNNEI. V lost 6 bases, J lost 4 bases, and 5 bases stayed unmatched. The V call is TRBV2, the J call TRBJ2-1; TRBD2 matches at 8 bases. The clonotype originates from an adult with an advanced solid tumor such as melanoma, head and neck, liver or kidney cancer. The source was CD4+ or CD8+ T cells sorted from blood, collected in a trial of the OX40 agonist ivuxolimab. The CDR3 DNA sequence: TGTGCCAGCAGGGCTAGCGGGCGATACAATGAGCAGTTCTTC. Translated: CASRASGRYNEQFF.